The 28 T cell receptor beta chains in this list originate from one sample, sequenced in a study of blood T cell repertoires in COVID-19. The repertoire was sequenced with immunoSEQ multiplex PCR; TCRdb's copy has only in-frame clones and lacks some. Of around 140,000 clones in the sample, around 89% were seen once. The material sequenced was peripheral blood. The receptors were gathered from a man aged 55 to 70 with active or convalescent COVID-19.

The J gene is TRBJ1-1, the V gene TRBV5-4; D might be TRBD1 (5 bases). With 4 bases removed from V and 4 bases from J, the gap between germline ends came to 8 bases. Germline V CDR1 and CDR2: SGHNT, YYREEE (reference sequence). The CDR3 totals 12 residues. CDR3 coding DNA: TGTGCCAGCAGCCCTAGGGGCACTGAAGCTTTCTTT. This sequence encodes CASSPRGTEAFF.

The genes are TRBV18 and TRBJ2-1; the D gene is possibly TRBD1 (6 bases). V lost 3 bases and J lost 9, with 9 bases in between. CDR1 and CDR2 (germline): KGHSH, LQKENI. The CDR3 is 12 amino acids. Written as DNA, the CDR3 is TGTGCCAGCTCACCGGGACACAGTGAGCAGTTCTTC. This gives the protein CASSPGHSEQFF.

This sequence joins TRBV7-9 and TRBJ1-3, with D possibly TRBD1 on 5 matching bases. V shed 5 bases and J shed 4 bases, with 9 bases lying between them. The germline V gene encodes CDR1 SEHNR and CDR2 FQNEAQ (reference sequence). The CDR3 spans 13 residues. CDR3 coding DNA: TGTGCCAGCAGCGACAGCGTAGGAAACACCATATATTTT. Protein sequence: CASSDSVGNTIYF.

The chain links TRBV7-2 to TRBJ1-2; the match to TRBD1 covers 8 bases. The germline gives CDR1 SGHTA, CDR2 FQGNSA. V was pared by 8 bases and J by 5 bases, with 7 bases of the junction left unmatched. CDR3 size: 13 residues. In DNA form, the CDR3 reads TGTGCCAGCGTCCAGGACAGGGAGTATGGCTACACCTTC. Translation: CASVQDREYGYTF.

The CDR3 nucleotides read TGTGCCAGCAGCCGGGGGAATCAGCCCCAGCATTTT. Translation: CASSRGNQPQHF. V gene TRBV7-2 combines with J gene TRBJ1-5; weak D call: TRBD1 (5 bases). CDR3 size: 12 residues. CDR1 and CDR2 (germline): SGHTA, FQGNSA. V lost 5 bases, J lost 4 bases, and 6 bases lay in between.

The V gene is TRBV6-5, the J gene TRBJ1-2; D possibly corresponds to TRBD1 (5 bases). The germline V gene has CDR1 MNHEY and CDR2 SVGAGI. The CDR3 consists of 15 residues. V was clipped by 0 bases and J by 8 bases, with 16 bases between them. The CDR3 region is CASSYSKGGAGGYTF. CDR3 bases: TGTGCCAGCAGTTACTCGAAGGGCGGGGCGGGAGGCTACACCTTC.

This clone was found once. The rearrangement uses TRBV29-1 and TRBJ2-7; 12 bases agree with TRBD2. The trim removed 0 bases at V and 5 bases at J, leaving 5 bases unmatched. There are 15 residues in the CDR3. The V gene's germline CDR1 is SQVTM and CDR2 ANQGSEA. DNA of the CDR3: TGCAGCGTTGAAGAGACTAGCGGGAGTTGGAACGAGCAGTACTTC. Amino acids: CSVEETSGSWNEQYF.

The V and J genes are TRBV30 and TRBJ1-6; D remains unclear. V shed 4 bases and J shed 0 bases, with 10 bases lying between them. Germline lookup yields CDR1 GTSNPN and CDR2 SVGIG (reference sequence). The CDR3 contains 15 residues. CDR3 region: CAWTRIGSYNSPLHF. CDR3 DNA: TGTGCCTGGACTAGGATTGGCTCCTATAATTCACCCCTCCACTTT.

The chain carries TRBV9 and TRBJ2-2; the D is unclear. The germline V gene encodes CDR1 SGDLS and CDR2 YYNGEE. This CDR3 is built from 14 residues. V shed 0 bases and J shed 1 base, with 4 bases lying between them. CDR3 amino acids: CASSVAGNTGELFF. The CDR3 DNA reads TGTGCCAGCAGCGTAGCAGGGAACACCGGGGAGCTGTTTTTT.

V gene TRBV30 combines with J gene TRBJ1-1; no firm D call. CDR3 size: 11 residues. The germline CDR1 and CDR2 sequences are GTSNPN and SVGIG (reference sequence). V shed 0 bases and J shed 9 bases, with 8 bases lying between them. In DNA form, the CDR3 reads TGTGCCTGGAGTGTCGGTAGTAAAGCTTTCTTT. This translates into CAWSVGSKAFF.

CDR3 residues: CASSYGKAGWGGEQFF. The CDR3 DNA sequence: TGTGCCAGCAGTTACGGTAAAGCGGGGTGGGGTGGTGAGCAGTTCTTC. This chain links TRBV6-2 or TRBV6-3 with TRBJ2-1, with TRBD2 identical over 7 bases. The CDR3 consists of 16 residues. V shed 2 bases, J shed 9 bases, and the junction held 13 bases outside the gene matches. The germline V gene has CDR1 MNHEY and CDR2 SVGEGT.

This sequence joins TRBV5-4 and TRBJ1-1; TRBD1 is a possible D gene (5 bases). The germline V gene encodes CDR1 SGHNT and CDR2 YYREEE (reference sequence). The CDR3 has 16 residues. Trimming left V 0 bases short and J 7 bases short, with 19 bases between. The CDR3 DNA is TGTGCCAGCAGCTTGGGCTCGGTACTTGGGGCGAGTGAAGCTTTCTTT. The encoded protein is CASSLGSVLGASEAFF.

This clone was detected only a few times. The chain uses TRBV2 and TRBJ2-5; the match to TRBD2 covers 9 bases. CDR1 is SNHLY, CDR2 FYNNEI, per germline. With V trimmed by 4 bases and J by 5 bases, 5 bases remained unmatched. This CDR3 has 14 amino acids. CDR3 DNA sequence: TGTGCCAGCAGTGGTCTAGCGGGGATGGAGACCCAGTACTTC. Translation gives CASSGLAGMETQYF.

CDR3 in amino acids: CASSFLGLTSYEQYF. CDR3 nucleotides: TGTGCCAGCAGCTTTTTGGGACTGACCTCCTACGAGCAGTACTTC. The chain employs TRBV7-2 and TRBJ2-7, with a tentative D call TRBD2 (6 bases). This CDR3 has 15 residues. With 3 bases removed from V and 0 bases from J, the gap between germline ends came to 12 bases. CDR1 and CDR2 (germline): SGHTA, FQGNSA. The whole variable domain, remainder taken from reference TRBV7-2 and TRBJ2-7, is GAGVSQSPSNKVTEKGKDVELRCDPISGHTALYWYRQSLGQGLEFLIYFQGNSAPDKSGLPSDRFSAERTGGSVSTLTIQRTQQEDSAVYLCASSFLGLTSYEQYFGPGTRLTVT.

The chain links TRBV7-9 to TRBJ1-6; no reliable D call. Deletions cut 8 bases from V and 7 bases from J, with 21 bases between. The CDR3 contains 16 residues. Per germline, CDR1 SEHNR and CDR2 FQNEAQ (reference sequence). CDR3 residues: CASLPGSSDGNSPLHF. As DNA, the CDR3 is TGTGCCAGCTTACCGGGGTCATCCGATGGCAATTCACCCCTCCACTTT.

This chain joins TRBV29-1 and TRBJ1-2; D is unclear. Germline V gene data show CDR1 as SQVTM and CDR2 as ANQGSEA. Trimming took off 7 bases at V and 6 bases at J, with 15 bases between the two ends. There are 12 residues in the CDR3. This CDR3 is CSAVEQSNGYTF. The CDR3 region has the DNA TGCAGCGCCGTCGAACAGTCCAATGGCTACACCTTC.

The rearrangement links TRBV6-2 or TRBV6-3 to TRBJ1-1; a weak D match, TRBD1 (6 bases). Germline loops: CDR1 MNHEY, CDR2 SVGEGT. Trimming shortened V by 5 bases and J by 0 bases, and 10 bases separated the two germline ends. This CDR3 spans 14 amino acids. The DNA for the CDR3 is TGTGCCAGCAGTGACAGGTCCCTGAACACTGAAGCTTTCTTT. Protein: CASSDRSLNTEAFF.

CDR3 DNA: TGTGCCAGCAGCTTAGTTGCGGGGAACTATGGCTACACCTTC. This codes for CASSLVAGNYGYTF. The chain uses TRBV7-9 and TRBJ1-2; D not resolved. Germline assignment: CDR1 SEHNR and CDR2 FQNEAQ (reference sequence). V was trimmed by 1 base and J by 2 bases, leaving 8 bases between them. CDR3 length: 14 residues.

This sequence joins TRBV4-1 and TRBJ2-2; maybe TRBD1 (6 bases). V was clipped by 5 bases and J by 2 bases, with 9 bases between them. The CDR3 is made up of 14 amino acids. Germline CDR1 reads MGHRA; CDR2 reads YSYEKL. The CDR3 here is CASSATGNTGELFF. DNA for the CDR3: TGCGCCAGCAGCGCGACAGGAAACACCGGGGAGCTGTTTTTT.

The V call is TRBV5-4, the J call TRBJ2-7, with 10 bases matching TRBD1. V dropped 4 bases and J dropped 7; count of bases not matched to a gene: 11. The CDR3 is 15 residues long. Germline values: CDR1 SGHNT, CDR2 YYREEE (reference sequence). The chain's CDR3 is CASSPRDRGLREQYF. The CDR3 DNA reads as TGTGCCAGCAGCCCCCGGGACAGGGGTCTGCGGGAGCAGTACTTC.

The chain couples TRBV4-1 to TRBJ1-2; TRBD1 agrees at 7 bases. Germline V lookup: CDR1 MGHRA, CDR2 YSYEKL. V was clipped by 0 bases and J by 3 bases; unmatched bases: 4. The CDR3 runs to 15 residues. The CDR3: CASSQDNRGYYGYTF. The DNA of the CDR3 is TGCGCCAGCAGCCAAGACAACAGGGGATACTATGGCTACACCTTC.

The genes are TRBV19 and TRBJ2-2; 7 bases map to TRBD2. CDR1 and CDR2 from the germline V gene are LNHDA and SQIVND (reference sequence). The CDR3 covers 14 residues. J gave up 6 bases and V 5 bases, and 6 bases lay outside the gene matches. CDR3: CASSPGRGAGELFF. The CDR3 DNA reads as TGTGCCAGTAGTCCCGGCCGGGGGGCCGGGGAGCTGTTTTTT.

The chain employs TRBV5-1 and TRBJ1-6, with a possible D match to TRBD1 (5 bases). The V and J ends lost 0 bases and 10 bases respectively, with 11 bases between them. CDR1 and CDR2 (germline): SGHRS, YFSETQ. This CDR3 has 14 amino acids. In DNA, the CDR3 is TGCGCCAGCAGCTTGGGACAGACGGTATCACCCCTCCACTTT. Translating it yields CASSLGQTVSPLHF.

This chain uses TRBV5-6 with TRBJ2-1; 7 bases agree with TRBD2. Germline CDR1 and CDR2: SGHDT and YYEEEE. CDR3 size: 16 residues. J lost 4 bases, V lost 4 bases, and 11 bases had no gene match. The CDR3 here is CASSAARAGVYNEQFF. CDR3 bases: TGTGCCAGCAGCGCCGCCCGGGCGGGGGTTTACAATGAGCAGTTCTTC.

The sample holds a few counts of this clone. The V call is TRBV3-1 (or the pseudogene TRBV3-2), the J call TRBJ1-2, with D possibly TRBD1 on 6 matching bases. Germline CDR1 reads LGHDT; CDR2 reads YNNKEL (reference sequence). There are 15 residues in the CDR3. V dropped 4 bases and J dropped 0 bases, with 12 bases sitting between them. DNA of the CDR3: TGTGCCAGCAGCCTTGGGGGCAATTCTAACTATGGCTACACCTTC. Translation: CASSLGGNSNYGYTF.

Concerning this clone: Other DNA sequences in the sample encode the same CDR3. The V and J genes are TRBV28 and TRBJ2-7; TRBD1 agrees at 8 bases. Germline V gene data show CDR1 as MDHEN and CDR2 as SYDVKM. This CDR3 region has 19 residues. J was trimmed by 6 bases and V by 4 bases; bases with no gene match: 23. CDR3 residues: CASSSSTPTRRQGWLEQYF. The CDR3 nucleotides are TGTGCCAGCAGTTCGTCAACCCCCACTCGCAGACAGGGGTGGCTCGAGCAGTACTTC.

The V call is TRBV30, the J call TRBJ1-1; D gene uncertain. The CDR3 is 11 residues long. Per germline, CDR1 GTSNPN and CDR2 SVGIG (reference sequence). Deletions cut 1 base from V and 9 bases from J, with 9 bases between. The CDR3 DNA is TGTGCCTGGAGTGCTCAGGTTAAAGCTTTCTTT. Its translation is CAWSAQVKAFF.

J is TRBJ2-7 and V is TRBV7-9; possible D gene TRBD1, 5 bases. Germline-derived CDR1 and CDR2 are SEHNR and FQNEAQ (reference sequence). The CDR3 spans 15 residues. V was pared by 4 bases and J by 5 bases, with 18 bases between. The DNA for the CDR3 is TGTGCCAGCAGCTCTTGGAGCCAGGGTACGGACGAGCAGTACTTC. This sequence encodes CASSSWSQGTDEQYF.